Shown below are 22 T cell receptor beta chains from a single sample sequenced in a study of blood T cells in healthy people across ages. Combining a sample-barcoded 5' primer with a J-beta primer mix, a second PCR ran for roughly 6 to 12 cycles. One entry per CDR3 protein, called by TCRdb with MiXCR from the 5' RACE reads. The sample contains 910,000 or so distinct CDR3 sequences, roughly half of which appear only once. Sequenced: blood. The receptors shown here come from a woman aged 55 to 70 in good health.

This sequence joins TRBV29-1 and TRBJ2-1; TRBD1 agrees at 7 bases. The CDR3 has 15 amino acids. After removal of 4 bases from V and 2 bases from J, the junction contained 8 bases not matched to a gene. CDR1 SQVTM and CDR2 ANQGSEA come from the germline V gene. CDR3: CSVVDRARTYNEQFF. The CDR3 DNA reads TGCAGCGTTGTAGACAGGGCGCGAACCTACAATGAGCAGTTCTTC.

Comment on this clonotype: A junction boundary mismatches the germline segment, possibly from a read error. The genes are TRBV4-2 and TRBJ2-5; 7 positions match TRBD2. CDR3 length: 14 residues. The germline CDR1 and CDR2 sequences are LGHNA and YNFKEQ. CDR3 sequence: CAGSLLANQETQYF. In nucleotides, the CDR3 is TGTGCCGGCAGCCTACTAGCGAATCAAGAGACCCAGTACTTC.

This clonotype showed up just a few times. The chain has TRBV6-5 and TRBJ2-3; D is unresolved. Trimming took 6 bases from V and 6 from J, leaving 16 bases between them. Germline CDR1 is MNHEY and CDR2 is SVGAGI. The CDR3 totals 14 residues. CDR3 coding DNA: TGTGCCAGCAGCCGATCCAGAGAGTGGGATACGCAGTATTTT. Translating it yields CASSRSREWDTQYF.

V is TRBV3-1 and J is TRBJ2-3, with unresolved D. The CDR3 runs to 14 residues. V lost 0 bases and J 2 bases, leaving 6 bases between the germline ends. CDR1 LGHDT and CDR2 YNNKEL come from the germline V gene (reference sequence). CDR3 sequence: CASSQDPDTDTQYF. CDR3 coding DNA: TGTGCCAGCAGCCAAGACCCTGACACAGATACGCAGTATTTT.

The chain has TRBV2 and TRBJ2-5, with D possibly matching TRBD1 (5 bases). The germline gives CDR1 SNHLY, CDR2 FYNNEI. Trimming pared 8 bases from V and 2 bases from J, leaving 12 bases between. CDR3 length equals 13 residues. The CDR3 here is CASALTAQETQYF. CDR3 sequence (DNA): TGTGCCAGCGCCTTGACAGCTCAAGAGACCCAGTACTTC.

The chain joins TRBV28 to TRBJ2-7; D gene uncertain. The CDR3 is 16 residues long. CDR1 is MDHEN, CDR2 SYDVKM, per germline. Deletions cut 4 bases from V and 3 bases from J, with 19 bases between. The CDR3 protein is CASSSVSGQWDYEQYF. As DNA, the CDR3 is TGTGCCAGCAGTTCCGTGAGTGGGCAGTGGGACTACGAGCAGTACTTC.

The table lists this clonotype with a few counts. This chain links TRBV9 with TRBJ2-3; TRBD2 matches 9 bases. The germline V gene has CDR1 SGDLS and CDR2 YYNGEE. Losses at the gene ends were 4 bases for V and 6 bases for J; bases not matched to a gene: 12. The CDR3 is made up of 16 amino acids. Here the CDR3 DNA reads TGTGCCAGCAGCCCTCATTCCGGGACTAGCCCTGATACGCAGTATTTT. Amino acid sequence: CASSPHSGTSPDTQYF.

This clonotype was seen only once. The rearrangement uses TRBV12-3 or TRBV12-4 and TRBJ1-3; D unclear. This CDR3 has 16 residues. Trimming removed 4 bases from V and 2 bases from J, with 15 bases in between. This CDR3 reads CASSSSASAPGNTIYF. The CDR3, as DNA: TGTGCCAGCAGTTCCTCTGCCTCCGCCCCTGGAAACACCATATATTTT.

This clonotype was detected only a few times. The V and J genes are TRBV10-3 and TRBJ2-3; D not certain. Germline V gene data show CDR1 as ENHRY and CDR2 as SYGVKD. The CDR3 extends over 12 amino acids. Trimming removed 3 bases from V and 6 bases from J, with 7 bases in between. CDR3 DNA: TGTGCCATCAGTGATCGAAGGGATACGCAGTATTTT. Translating gives CAISDRRDTQYF.

This chain uses TRBV9 with TRBJ1-2, with unresolved D. The V end lost 0 bases, the J end lost 3 bases, and 9 bases lay between the germline ends. There are 14 residues in the CDR3. Germline CDR1 SGDLS, CDR2 YYNGEE. CDR3 nucleotide sequence: TGTGCCAGCAGCGTAGGGGCAGACTACTATGGCTACACCTTC. This gives the protein CASSVGADYYGYTF.

On this clonotype itself: At one of its ends the junction is not consistent with the germline gene, which may arise from a read error. The chain is built from TRBV7-3 and TRBJ1-1; D call uncertain. From germline, CDR1 is SGHTA and CDR2 FQGTGA. This CDR3 is 13 amino acids long. CDR3 coding DNA: TGTACCAGCAGCCTTCAAGTGAACACTGAAGCTTTCTTT. As protein: CTSSLQVNTEAFF.

This clonotype was observed a few times. This rearrangement joins TRBV20-1 to TRBJ2-5; TRBD2 aligns across 7 bases. The J call is doubtful: the DNA matches TRBJ2-7 better. In germline, CDR1 is DFQATT, CDR2 SNEGSKA (reference sequence). CDR3 length equals 14 residues. The CDR3 region is CSARGRAIFYEQYF. The DNA of the CDR3 is TGCAGTGCTAGGGGGAGGGCCATATTTTACGAGCAGTACTTC.

The J gene is TRBJ2-7, the V gene TRBV4-3; 8 nucleotides match TRBD1. This CDR3 spans 17 amino acids. Per germline, CDR1 LGHNA and CDR2 YSLEER. Trimming cost V 3 bases and J 0 bases; bases outside gene matches: 10. The CDR3 region has the DNA TGCGCCAGCAGCCACTCCGGCGCAGGGGGCACCTCCTACGAGCAGTACTTC. Its translation is CASSHSGAGGTSYEQYF.

This clonotype was seen only a few times. The rearrangement joins TRBV5-1 to TRBJ2-1, with TRBD2 identical over 10 bases. CDR1 is SGHRS and CDR2 is YFSETQ in the germline V gene. The CDR3 sequence is 15 residues long. Losses at the gene ends were 4 bases for V and 6 bases for J; bases not matched to a gene: 7. CDR3 in amino acids: CASSHLAGVGNEQFF. In DNA form, the CDR3 reads TGCGCCAGCAGCCATCTAGCGGGAGTAGGCAATGAGCAGTTCTTC.

The chain has TRBV11-2 and TRBJ2-1, with a weak D call TRBD2 (5 bases). The germline CDR1 and CDR2 sequences are SGHAT and FQNNGV. V gave up 6 bases and J gave up 5 bases, with 17 bases separating them. The CDR3 has 15 residues. The chain's CDR3 is CASRLSSGGDNEQFF. In nucleotides, the CDR3 is TGTGCCAGCAGGCTCTCTAGTGGAGGAGACAATGAGCAGTTCTTC.

The table lists this clonotype with a count of one. The chain uses TRBV7-2 and TRBJ1-2, with 7 bases aligning to TRBD1. The CDR3 runs to 13 residues. Germline CDR1 is SGHTA and CDR2 is FQGNSA. The V gene end was trimmed by 5 bases and the J gene end by 7 bases; junction bases not matched to a gene: 7. The CDR3 sequence is CASSRATGAGYTF. The DNA for the CDR3 is TGTGCCAGCAGCCGTGCAACAGGGGCTGGCTACACCTTC.

J is TRBJ2-7 and V is TRBV6-5, with D possibly TRBD2 on 5 matching bases. There are 12 residues in the CDR3. Germline CDR1 MNHEY, CDR2 SVGAGI. Trimming took 5 bases from V and 9 from J, leaving 14 bases between them. CDR3 loop: CASSDASGGQYF. CDR3 bases: TGTGCCAGCAGTGACGCCAGCGGCGGGCAGTACTTC.

V is TRBV6-2 or TRBV6-3 and J is TRBJ2-3, with TRBD2 identical over 10 bases. Per the germline V gene, CDR1 is MNHEY and CDR2 is SVGEGT. Trimming removed 1 base from V and 5 bases from J; junction bases left unmatched: 3. The CDR3 is 15 residues long. For the CDR3, the DNA is TGTGCCAGCAGTTACTTGGGGACTAGCGTAGATACGCAGTATTTT. It encodes CASSYLGTSVDTQYF.

This chain links TRBV3-1 with TRBJ2-7, with D uncertain. The ends were cut back, 0 bases at V and 2 bases at J, with 11 bases in the middle. The CDR3 extends over 15 amino acids. Germline V gene lookup returns CDR1 LGHDT and CDR2 YNNKEL (reference sequence). CDR3 sequence reads: CASSQDRQKTYEQYF. The CDR3 nucleotides are TGTGCCAGCAGCCAAGATCGCCAGAAGACCTACGAGCAGTACTTC.

The chain employs TRBV7-9 and TRBJ1-4; D is unresolved. V lost 7 bases and J lost 0, with 15 bases in between. This CDR3 comprises 16 residues. CDR1 is SEHNR and CDR2 is FQNEAQ in the germline V gene (reference sequence). For the CDR3, the DNA is TGTGCCAGCATTTCACTCGGAACGGCAACTAATGAAAAACTGTTTTTT. This encodes CASISLGTATNEKLFF.

The chain is built from TRBV29-1 and TRBJ2-1; D unresolved. The CDR3 length is 17 residues. The germline V gene has CDR1 SQVTM and CDR2 ANQGSEA. V was pared by 3 bases and J by 6 bases, with 24 bases between. DNA for the CDR3: TGCAGCGTTGACAGTCAGCATGACACGATTTTGTTCAATGAGCAGTTCTTC. Protein: CSVDSQHDTILFNEQFF.

This clonotype has more than one count but fewer than ten. This sequence joins TRBV7-2 and TRBJ2-3; 10 positions agree with TRBD2. There are 15 residues in the CDR3. Germline CDR1 SGHTA, CDR2 FQGNSA. Unmatched junction bases numbered 3, after V lost 2 bases and J lost 4 bases. This CDR3 reads CASSLLAGAADTQYF. The CDR3 DNA follows: TGTGCCAGCAGCTTACTAGCGGGAGCTGCAGATACGCAGTATTTT.